The clone carrying this TCR beta chain was counted between two and nine times. Its antigen is as yet unknown. Libraries of TCR beta came from quantitative 5'-RACE with molecular barcodes. MiXCR, run by TCRdb on the 5' RACE reads, gives a single entry per CDR3 protein. The sample includes approximately 25,000 distinct CDR3 sequences, around 16% of them seen just once. These data originate in a study of CD8 T cells in ankylosing spondylitis. Whole-study results and caveats: Seemingly characteristic of ankylosing spondylitis blood was a TCR beta motif consisting of roughly 8 highly homologous variants. Disease-linked clones proved CD8+ and comparatively uncommon in peripheral blood. Reportedly, disease-linked clones are significantly enriched in ankylosing spondylitis patients' matched synovial fluid.

Sequencing input: blood. The receptor was isolated from a male donor with ankylosing spondylitis or in good health (not recorded which).

DNA of the CDR3: TGTGCCAGCAGCCCCAGTAGGGGCACAGATACGCAGTATTTT. It translates to CASSPSRGTDTQYF. V and J are TRBV7-8 and TRBJ2-3; no definite D call. In germline, CDR1 is SGHVS, CDR2 FQNEAQ. V was cut by 5 bases and J by 1 base, with 10 bases left in between. The CDR3 totals 14 residues. The full variable domain, in which reference TRBV7-8 and TRBJ2-3 provide the parts outside the CDR3, is GAGVSQSPRYKVAKRGQDVALRCDPISGHVSLFWYQQALGQGPEFLTYFQNEAQLDKSGLPSDRFFAERPEGSVSTLKIQRTQQEDSAVYLCASSPSRGTDTQYFGPGTRLTVL.